The next 32 T cell receptor beta chains were all read from a single sample in a study of Ad26.COV2.S vaccination and SARS-CoV-2 variants. The method was immunoSEQ multiplex PCR; TCRdb's version includes in-frame clones alone and lacks a portion of them. The profile shows about 350,000 clones, 92% of them singletons. The starting material was peripheral blood, obtained after recovery from COVID-19. The receptors stem from a human donor who had recovered from COVID-19.

The V gene is TRBV6-6, the J gene TRBJ1-2; unclear D gene. Germline assignment: CDR1 MNHNY and CDR2 SVGAGI (reference sequence). The CDR3 extends over 14 amino acids. V was clipped by 6 bases and J by 3 bases, with 14 bases between them. The CDR3 DNA reads TGTGCCAGCAGCCGCGATACGGGCGACTATGGCTACACCTTC. Translating it yields CASSRDTGDYGYTF.

The chain has TRBV24-1 and TRBJ1-4; the D is unclear. Per germline, CDR1 KGHDR and CDR2 SFDVKD. Trimming stripped 6 bases from V and 1 base from J, with 8 bases between. This CDR3 has 14 amino acids. CDR3 coding DNA: TGTGCCACCAGTAGTTGGGTAACTAATGAAAAACTGTTTTTT. This sequence encodes CATSSWVTNEKLFF.

The rearrangement links TRBV13 to TRBJ2-3, with 10 nucleotides matching TRBD1. Germline CDR1 and CDR2: PRHDT and FYEKMQ (reference sequence). With 5 bases clipped from V and 4 bases from J, the junction kept 9 bases outside the gene matches. CDR3 length: 16 amino acids. CDR3 nucleotides: TGTGCCAGCAGCCCGAGGAGAGGACAGGGGGCAGATACGCAGTATTTT. It translates to CASSPRRGQGADTQYF.

The chain couples TRBV18 to TRBJ1-1; tentative D call: TRBD1 (5 bases). V shed 4 bases and J shed 7 bases, with 10 bases lying between them. This CDR3 region has 12 residues. Germline V gene data show CDR1 as KGHSH and CDR2 as LQKENI. Written as DNA, the CDR3 is TGTGCCAGCTCACTACAGGAAAATGAAGCTTTCTTT. It encodes CASSLQENEAFF. Using reference TRBV18 and TRBJ1-1 for the parts outside the CDR3, the full variable domain is NAGVMQNPRHLVRRRGQEARLRCSPMKGHSHVYWYRQLPEEGLKFMVYLQKENIIDESGMPKERFSAEFPKEGPSILRIQQVVRGDSAAYFCASSLQENEAFFGQGTRLTVV.

CDR3 nucleotides: TGCGCCAGCAGCTTGGATTTCTCCTATAATTCACCCCTCCACTTT. It codes for CASSLDFSYNSPLHF. The chain links TRBV5-1 to TRBJ1-6; D gene unclear. The CDR3 contains 15 residues. Trimming shortened V by 0 bases and J by 0 bases, and 4 bases separated the two germline ends. Looked up from germline, CDR1 is SGHRS and CDR2 is YFSETQ.

The J gene is TRBJ2-7, the V gene TRBV9, with D perhaps TRBD1 (7 bases). The CDR3 runs 11 residues. Per the germline V gene, CDR1 is SGDLS and CDR2 is YYNGEE. The ends were cut back, 4 bases at V and 7 bases at J, with 9 bases in the middle. The CDR3 DNA sequence: TGTGCCAGCAGCCCAGGGGGGGAGCAGTACTTC. It yields the protein CASSPGGEQYF.

The CDR3, as DNA: TGTGCCAGCACTTTGGCCGGAATTGGAAACACCATATATTTT. The encoded protein is CASTLAGIGNTIYF. This rearrangement joins TRBV6-5 to TRBJ1-3; the D is unclear. This CDR3 region has 14 residues. The germline V and J ends were trimmed by 7 bases and 3 bases, with 13 bases remaining between them. Germline-derived CDR1 and CDR2 are MNHEY and SVGAGI.

The V and J genes are TRBV27 and TRBJ1-4, with D perhaps matching TRBD1 (6 bases). V gave up 4 bases and J gave up 0 bases, with 9 bases separating them. CDR1 and CDR2 from the germline V gene are MNHEY and SMNVEV (reference sequence). The CDR3 loop spans 15 amino acids. The CDR3 DNA is TGTGCCAGCAGTTCGAGGGGGTCAACTAATGAAAAACTGTTTTTT. It codes for CASSSRGSTNEKLFF.

This chain connects TRBV9 to TRBJ2-1, with D possibly called TRBD1 or TRBD2 (6 bases each). The V gene lost 0 bases and the J gene lost 7 bases, with 17 bases spanning the gap. Germline CDR1 is SGDLS and CDR2 is YYNGEE. The CDR3 length is 16 residues. CDR3 nucleotides: TGTGCCAGCAGCGTAGAGGAGAGGGGGGATTTGAATGAGCAGTTCTTC. This translates into CASSVEERGDLNEQFF.

The V and J genes are TRBV5-1 and TRBJ1-1; D is unclear. Between the trimmed V and J ends, which lost 2 bases and 6 bases, there was a span of 17 bases. The germline V gene encodes CDR1 SGHRS and CDR2 YFSETQ. The CDR3 length is 15 residues. CDR3 protein: CASSLNAASRAEAFF. In DNA, the CDR3 is TGCGCCAGCAGCTTAAATGCAGCCAGTAGGGCTGAAGCTTTCTTT.

Comment on this clone: The junction departs from germline at one end; a sequencing error may be responsible. This sequence joins TRBV5-6 and TRBJ2-4, with TRBD1 identical over 9 bases. Per germline, CDR1 SGHDT and CDR2 YYEEEE. This CDR3 contains 14 residues. The DNA for the CDR3 is TGTGCCAGCAGCTTAGCCGGGACAGGGAACATAGAACACTTC. Its translation: CASSLAGTGNIEHF.

This sequence joins TRBV6-6 and TRBJ1-2; D gene uncertain. The CDR3 totals 13 residues. Germline CDR1 MNHNY, CDR2 SVGAGI (reference sequence). The V gene lost 2 bases and the J gene lost 6 bases, with 10 bases spanning the gap. CDR3 sequence (DNA): TGTGCCAGCAGTTACACGCCCACTGATGGCTACACCTTC. Translated: CASSYTPTDGYTF.

The chain recombines TRBV7-8 with TRBJ2-7, with D possibly being TRBD1 (6 bases). The V end was cut by 5 bases, the J end by 4 bases, with 15 bases between. This CDR3 is built from 14 residues. The germline gives CDR1 SGHVS, CDR2 FQNEAQ. CDR3 region: CASSDRQDRYEQYF. The CDR3, as DNA: TGTGCCAGCAGCGACCGACAGGACCGTTACGAGCAGTACTTC.

This chain uses TRBV27 with TRBJ1-5; D is undetermined. This CDR3 is 16 amino acids long. In germline, CDR1 is MNHEY, CDR2 SMNVEV (reference sequence). V dropped 3 bases and J dropped 2 bases, with 14 bases sitting between them. CDR3 loop: CASSLAGESRNQPQHF. CDR3 bases: TGTGCCAGCAGTTTGGCTGGGGAGTCGCGCAATCAGCCCCAGCATTTT.

V usage is TRBV4-3 and J usage is TRBJ1-2, with D tentatively TRBD1 (6 bases). Germline CDR1 LGHNA, CDR2 YSLEER. This CDR3 is built from 16 residues. V was shortened by 1 base and J by 7 bases, with 19 bases between the two germline ends. CDR3 sequence reads: CASSQGLQGTGSGYTF. CDR3 DNA sequence: TGCGCCAGCAGCCAAGGTCTTCAGGGGACCGGGAGTGGCTACACCTTC.

This chain links TRBV3-1 (or the pseudogene TRBV3-2) with TRBJ2-7; 9 bases fit TRBD1. The CDR3 length is 15 residues. The V gene end was trimmed by 1 base and the J gene end by 3 bases; junction bases not matched to a gene: 4. Germline V gene data show CDR1 as LGHDT and CDR2 as YNNKEL (reference sequence). CDR3 sequence: CASSQAGTGSYEQYF. In DNA form, the CDR3 reads TGTGCCAGCAGCCAAGCCGGGACAGGGAGCTACGAGCAGTACTTC.

The V gene is TRBV7-5, the J gene TRBJ2-1; the table calls TRBD2, which could not be checked here. TRBV7-5 is given as a pseudogene. CDR3 size: 16 residues. CDR3 nucleotide sequence: TGTGCCAGAAGCCCCTCGGGACTCCATACCGACAATGAGCAGTTCTTC. Encoded protein: CARSPSGLHTDNEQFF.

Note on this clone: Other DNA sequences from this sample encode an identical CDR3 as well. V gene TRBV9 combines with J gene TRBJ2-5; D is unresolved. Germline V gene sequence: CDR1 SGDLS, CDR2 YYNGEE. The CDR3 is made up of 13 amino acids. V lost 0 bases to trimming and J lost 5 bases, with 8 bases between them. The CDR3 spells CASSVVGGETQYF. CDR3 DNA: TGTGCCAGCAGCGTAGTAGGTGGGGAGACCCAGTACTTC.

The chain has TRBV9 and TRBJ2-3, with 12 bases fitting TRBD2. V shed 3 bases and J 2 bases; nucleotides not matched to a gene: 7. This CDR3 is built from 17 residues. Germline CDR1 is SGDLS and CDR2 is YYNGEE. CDR3 in DNA: TGTGCCAGCAGCGGAAAACTAGCGGGGGGCAACACAGATACGCAGTATTTT. It yields the protein CASSGKLAGGNTDTQYF.

CDR3 nucleotide sequence: TGTGCCAGCAGCCCAAGAGGGGGTGAAGCTTTCTTT. Its translation: CASSPRGGEAFF. This sequence joins TRBV13 and TRBJ1-1; possibly TRBD1 for D (6 bases). The CDR3 spans 12 residues. V lost 5 bases to trimming and J lost 7 bases, with 11 bases between them. In germline, CDR1 is PRHDT, CDR2 FYEKMQ (reference sequence).

V is TRBV19 and J is TRBJ1-6; D is unresolved. Trimming removed 6 bases at V and 5 bases at J, with 14 bases between. The CDR3 spans 15 residues. Germline CDR1 and CDR2: LNHDA and SQIVND (reference sequence). CDR3 sequence reads: CASRESLWDNSPLHF. CDR3 DNA sequence: TGTGCCAGTAGGGAGAGCTTATGGGATAATTCACCCCTCCACTTT.

The rearrangement joins TRBV12-3 or TRBV12-4 to TRBJ1-5, with no clear D. The germline V and J ends were trimmed by 6 bases and 9 bases, with 15 bases remaining between them. The CDR3 is 13 amino acids. CDR3 sequence reads: CASSPAMGRPQHF. CDR3 sequence (DNA): TGTGCCAGCAGCCCTGCGATGGGCAGGCCCCAGCATTTT.

The chain recombines TRBV5-8 with TRBJ2-3, with D perhaps matching TRBD1 (5 bases). This CDR3 region has 15 residues. Germline V CDR1 and CDR2: SGHTS, YDEGEE. The V end lost 0 bases, the J end lost 2 bases, and 10 bases lay between the germline ends. CDR3 protein: CASSLGQSYTDTQYF. CDR3 in DNA: TGTGCCAGCAGCTTGGGACAGTCCTACACAGATACGCAGTATTTT.

The V and J genes are TRBV7-9 and TRBJ1-2, with a tentative D call TRBD1 (6 bases). The CDR3 runs 14 residues. Trimming took off 1 base at V and 6 bases at J, with 12 bases between the two ends. The V gene's germline CDR1 is SEHNR and CDR2 FQNEAQ (reference sequence). The CDR3 bases are TGTGCCAGCAGCTTAGGCCGGGGGGCGGATGGCTACACCTTC. Its translation is CASSLGRGADGYTF.

The V gene is TRBV6-4, the J gene TRBJ1-1; D is ambiguous. V was pared by 3 bases and J by 0 bases, with 5 bases between. The CDR3 covers 13 residues. CDR1 and CDR2 (germline): MRHNA, SNTAGT. CDR3 nucleotides: TGTGCCAGCAGTGAGGGGATGAACACTGAAGCTTTCTTT. Protein: CASSEGMNTEAFF.

The V call is TRBV5-1, the J call TRBJ2-5; 9 nucleotides match TRBD2. This CDR3 has 15 amino acids. Germline CDR1 is SGHRS and CDR2 is YFSETQ. Trimming cost V 4 bases and J 1 base; bases outside gene matches: 5. The CDR3 loop is CASSGSGGLQETQYF. CDR3 DNA sequence: TGCGCCAGCAGCGGTAGCGGGGGACTCCAAGAGACCCAGTACTTC.

V gene TRBV3-1 (or the pseudogene TRBV3-2) combines with J gene TRBJ1-5; no definite D call. Germline loops: CDR1 LGHDT, CDR2 YNNKEL (reference sequence). V lost 1 base and J lost 3, with 7 bases in between. The CDR3 has 14 amino acids. The CDR3 is CASSQGRSNQPQHF. The CDR3, as DNA: TGTGCCAGCAGCCAAGGGAGGTCCAATCAGCCCCAGCATTTT.

V gene TRBV18 combines with J gene TRBJ2-1, with D unresolved. CDR1 is KGHSH and CDR2 is LQKENI in the germline V gene. CDR3 length: 13 residues. The V gene lost 11 bases and the J gene lost 9 bases, with 20 bases spanning the gap. The CDR3 region is CAPALERNSEQFF. In nucleotides, the CDR3 is TGTGCCCCTGCCCTGGAGAGGAATAGTGAGCAGTTCTTC. The full variable domain, in which reference TRBV18 and TRBJ2-1 provide the parts outside the CDR3, is NAGVMQNPRHLVRRRGQEARLRCSPMKGHSHVYWYRQLPEEGLKFMVYLQKENIIDESGMPKERFSAEFPKEGPSILRIQQVVRGDSAAYFCAPALERNSEQFFGPGTRLTVL.

The gene calls are TRBV7-8 and TRBJ2-3, with D maybe TRBD2 (7 bases). Trimming took off 1 base at V and 3 bases at J, with 11 bases between the two ends. Germline V gene sequence: CDR1 SGHVS, CDR2 FQNEAQ. The CDR3 consists of 15 residues. Here the CDR3 DNA reads TGTGCCAGCAGCTTAGATCGGGGGGCGACAGATACGCAGTATTTT. Translated: CASSLDRGATDTQYF.

Only one count was recorded for this clone. The chain employs TRBV12-3 or TRBV12-4 and TRBJ1-1; D uncertain. The CDR3 is 13 amino acids. V lost 6 bases, J lost 1 base, and 9 bases lay in between. The CDR3, as DNA: TGTGCCAGCAGATCGGACGGGAACACTGAAGCTTTCTTT. Translation: CASRSDGNTEAFF.

The chain recombines TRBV2 with TRBJ1-2; TRBD1 is a possible D gene (5 bases). The length of the CDR3 is 15 residues. Between the trimmed V and J ends, which lost 3 bases and 6 bases, there was a span of 17 bases. Germline V gives CDR1 SNHLY, CDR2 FYNNEI. The CDR3 loop reads CASSDWVRDRDGYTF. As DNA, the CDR3 is TGTGCCAGCAGTGATTGGGTCAGGGACCGGGATGGCTACACCTTC.

This chain connects TRBV7-9 to TRBJ2-7, with 8 bases that match TRBD1. Germline V gene lookup returns CDR1 SEHNR and CDR2 FQNEAQ (reference sequence). The trim removed 4 bases at V and 3 bases at J, leaving 8 bases unmatched. The CDR3 sequence is 15 residues long. DNA of the CDR3: TGTGCCAGCAGCTCGATGACAGGGGATCTCTACGAGCAGTACTTC. This gives the protein CASSSMTGDLYEQYF.